The clone carrying this T cell receptor (beta chain) is a singleton in its sample. The data are from a study of blood T cell repertoires in COVID-19. Overall study context: The analysed material was cDNA or gDNA that came from T cells, B-cell-depleted T cells, or PBMCs.

Germline CDR1 reads SGHNT; CDR2 reads YYREEE (reference sequence). V lost 3 bases and J 5 bases, leaving 11 bases between the germline ends. This CDR3 region has 13 residues. TCRdb keeps only in-frame clones here, not all; method: immunoSEQ multiplex PCR. The repertoire has 140,000 to 150,000 clones, around 87% of them found once; the top ten carry about 4%. V and J are TRBV5-4 and TRBJ2-5; tentative D call: TRBD1 (7 bases). The sequenced material came from PBMCs or T cells enriched from blood (not recorded which). The sequence was obtained from a woman between 40 and 50 years old who had been exposed to COVID-19. The DNA for the CDR3 is TGTGCCAGCAGCTCCAGGGGGGTGGAGACCCAGTACTTC. Encoded protein: CASSSRGVETQYF.